This T cell receptor (beta chain) stems from a study of blood T cell repertoires in COVID-19. The wider study: Material from acute and convalescent COVID-19 was sourced from the United States, Italy and Spain. T cells, B-cell-depleted T cells, or PBMCs provided the cDNA or gDNA that served as material.

V lost 5 bases and J lost 8; bases outside the gene matches: 2. CDR1 is MGHDK and CDR2 is SYGVNS in the germline V gene. The CDR3 extends over 13 amino acids. Study processing details: Amplification with reference gene primers provided the estimates of nucleated cell counts. Only in-frame clones appear in the TCRdb table, and some are missing; sequencing was by immunoSEQ multiplex PCR. The DNA was the basis for D and trimming; V, J and clone size are from that table. The repertoire holds about 380,000 clones, with more than 80% as singletons. Material: peripheral blood. This TCR was sampled from a man in his forties with acute or convalescent COVID-19. The chain combines TRBV25-1 with TRBJ1-6; 8 bases map to TRBD1. The CDR3 sequence: CASSSTGDSPLHF. CDR3 DNA: TGTGCCAGCAGTTCGACAGGGGATTCACCCCTCCACTTT.